These 17 T cell receptor beta chains share one sample of origin, sequenced in a study of technical replicates of blood from a few donors. The assay was immunoSEQ multiplex PCR, and TCRdb's table has in-frame clones only and misses some. The sample holds approximately 81,000 clones; 96% are singletons and the top ten take approximately 0.41%. Sequencing was carried out using T cells isolated from PBMCs. The receptors originated from a human donor in good health.

The genes are TRBV12-5 and TRBJ2-2; TRBD2 is a possible D gene (7 bases). The CDR3 covers 15 residues. Germline CDR1 reads LGHNT; CDR2 reads FRNRAP. V lost 0 bases and J 7 bases, leaving 12 bases between the germline ends. The CDR3 DNA reads as TGTGCTAGTGGTTTGGTACAGGGCGGGAGCGGGGAGCTGTTTTTT. This translates into CASGLVQGGSGELFF.

The chain carries TRBV5-8 and TRBJ2-5; a possible D gene is TRBD1 (5 bases). The CDR3 has 15 residues. Germline lookup yields CDR1 SGHTS and CDR2 YDEGEE. Trimming removed 0 bases at V and 4 bases at J, with 13 bases between. CDR3 coding DNA: TGTGCCAGCAGCTTGGGTTTGGCAGGGCGAGAGACCCAGTACTTC. This sequence encodes CASSLGLAGRETQYF.

The chain combines TRBV29-1 with TRBJ2-2, with a weak D call TRBD1 (8 bases). The CDR3 is made up of 15 amino acids. Between the trimmed V and J ends, which lost 0 bases and 7 bases, there was a span of 15 bases. The germline gives CDR1 SQVTM, CDR2 ANQGSEA. The chain's CDR3 is CSVEDRGRGSGELFF. The CDR3 DNA reads as TGCAGCGTTGAAGACAGGGGGCGCGGGAGCGGGGAGCTGTTTTTT.

The V gene is TRBV9, the J gene TRBJ1-1; D possibly corresponds to TRBD1 (5 bases). CDR1 is SGDLS and CDR2 is YYNGEE in the germline V gene. Deletions cut 4 bases from V and 0 bases from J, with 16 bases between. The length of the CDR3 is 16 residues. This CDR3 reads CASSPGFRVVNTEAFF. For the CDR3, the DNA is TGTGCCAGCAGCCCCGGTTTCAGGGTAGTGAACACTGAAGCTTTCTTT.

The V call is TRBV5-1, the J call TRBJ1-3; D is perhaps TRBD1 (6 bases). In germline, CDR1 is SGHRS, CDR2 YFSETQ. This CDR3 comprises 16 residues. The V end lost 4 bases, the J end lost 4 bases, and 18 bases lay between the germline ends. CDR3 sequence: CASSRTLQGDGNTIYF. DNA of the CDR3: TGCGCCAGCAGCCGTACCTTACAGGGCGACGGAAACACCATATATTTT.

This clone was found a few times. V is TRBV7-6 and J is TRBJ1-1; D ambiguous. The CDR3 covers 14 residues. Trimming shortened V by 0 bases and J by 3 bases, and 8 bases separated the two germline ends. Per germline, CDR1 SGHVS and CDR2 FNYEAQ. CDR3 region: CASSLASHYTEAFF. CDR3 nucleotide sequence: TGTGCCAGCAGCTTAGCGAGCCACTACACTGAAGCTTTCTTT.

The rearrangement uses TRBV5-1 and TRBJ2-7; 7 nucleotides agree with TRBD1. After removal of 3 bases from V and 2 bases from J, the junction contained 5 bases not matched to a gene. The CDR3 loop spans 14 amino acids. CDR1 is SGHRS and CDR2 is YFSETQ in the germline V gene. As DNA, the CDR3 is TGCGCCAGCAGCTGGGGACAGAACACCTACGAGCAGTACTTC. Its translation is CASSWGQNTYEQYF.

V and J are TRBV10-3 and TRBJ2-5; the match to TRBD1 covers 10 bases. Looked up from germline, CDR1 is ENHRY and CDR2 is SYGVKD. The CDR3 length is 15 residues. After removal of 2 bases from V and 4 bases from J, the junction contained 4 bases not matched to a gene. CDR3 region: CAISERDRGVETQYF. CDR3 sequence (DNA): TGTGCCATCAGTGAGAGGGACAGGGGAGTAGAGACCCAGTACTTC.

CDR3 region: CASSLTANYGYTF. The CDR3 region has the DNA TGTGCCAGCAGCTTAACAGCTAACTATGGCTACACCTTC. The chain joins TRBV7-9 to TRBJ1-2; no firm D call. CDR1 and CDR2 from the germline V gene are SEHNR and FQNEAQ (reference sequence). This CDR3 is 13 amino acids long. V was cut by 2 bases and J by 0 bases, with 4 bases left in between.

This rearrangement joins TRBV2 to TRBJ1-5; 8 bases are a match to TRBD1. The CDR3 is 17 residues long. V lost 4 bases, J lost 5 bases, and 13 bases stayed unmatched. Germline V lookup: CDR1 SNHLY, CDR2 FYNNEI. The CDR3 DNA reads as TGTGCCAGCAGTGTGGGACAGGAATACTTACTGGATCAGCCCCAGCATTTT. Residues: CASSVGQEYLLDQPQHF.

The V and J genes are TRBV9 and TRBJ2-2; 11 nucleotides agree with TRBD2. CDR3 length: 16 amino acids. The germline gives CDR1 SGDLS, CDR2 YYNGEE. V lost 4 bases and J lost 3; bases outside the gene matches: 5. The CDR3 region is CASSPYSGRDTGELFF. CDR3 coding DNA: TGTGCCAGCAGCCCTTATAGCGGGAGGGACACCGGGGAGCTGTTTTTT.

V usage is TRBV9 and J usage is TRBJ1-4; 11 nucleotides align to TRBD1. Germline V gene sequence: CDR1 SGDLS, CDR2 YYNGEE. V lost 3 bases, J lost 8 bases, and 6 bases stayed unmatched. CDR3 length equals 15 residues. CDR3 sequence (DNA): TGTGCCAGCAGCGATGGGACAGGGGGGGTGGAAAAACTGTTTTTT. Translating gives CASSDGTGGVEKLFF. Full variable domain (outside the CDR3, taken from reference TRBV9 and TRBJ1-4): DSGVTQTPKHLITATGQRVTLRCSPRSGDLSVYWYQQSLDQGLQFLIQYYNGEERAKGNILERFSAQQFPDLHSELNLSSLELGDSALYFCASSDGTGGVEKLFFGSGTQLSVL.

This clone was seen once. This chain links TRBV29-1 with TRBJ2-2; tentatively, D is TRBD1 (6 bases). The V gene's germline CDR1 is SQVTM and CDR2 ANQGSEA. There are 14 residues in the CDR3. Deletions cut 7 bases from V and 3 bases from J, with 15 bases between. The CDR3 spells CSGSSGVYTGELFF. CDR3 nucleotide sequence: TGCAGCGGCTCCTCAGGGGTGTACACCGGGGAGCTGTTTTTT.

This clone was detected once. The chain recombines TRBV29-1 with TRBJ1-2, with unresolved D. CDR1 and CDR2 from the germline V gene are SQVTM and ANQGSEA. Trimming pared 5 bases from V and 4 bases from J, leaving 20 bases between. The CDR3 consists of 15 residues. The CDR3 reads CSVPMEGSSGYGYTF. CDR3 bases: TGCAGCGTTCCAATGGAAGGGAGTTCGGGCTATGGCTACACCTTC.

V is TRBV19 and J is TRBJ1-5; tentative D call: TRBD1 (5 bases). The CDR3 is 17 amino acids. Per the germline V gene, CDR1 is LNHDA and CDR2 is SQIVND (reference sequence). Deletions cut 3 bases from V and 5 bases from J, with 20 bases between. CDR3 in amino acids: CASSMLTIGGGYQPQHF. The DNA of the CDR3 is TGTGCCAGTAGTATGTTAACGATTGGGGGGGGGTATCAGCCCCAGCATTTT.

The CDR3 here is CASSQEIIVSGANVLTF. CDR3 in DNA: TGTGCCAGCAGCCAAGAGATCATAGTCTCTGGGGCCAACGTCCTGACTTTC. The chain uses TRBV14 and TRBJ2-6; D call uncertain. Deletions cut 0 bases from V and 0 bases from J, with 9 bases between. The germline V gene encodes CDR1 SGHDN and CDR2 FVKESK. This CDR3 is 17 amino acids long.

The chain employs TRBV28 and TRBJ1-5; unclear D gene. This CDR3 comprises 12 residues. V lost 3 bases, J lost 7 bases, and 7 bases lay in between. Germline V gives CDR1 MDHEN, CDR2 SYDVKM. The CDR3 coding sequence is TGTGCCAGCAGTTTGAGGTACCAGCCCCAGCATTTT. Translated: CASSLRYQPQHF.